The text below deals with one T cell receptor (beta chain). Its antigen is undetermined. Excluded were patients having autoimmune disease history or systemic immunosuppression. This entry is derived from a study of OX40 agonist ivuxolimab in advanced cancers. Study in general: Patients were dosed intravenously with ivuxolimab at 0.01 to 10 mg/kg every 2 weeks. Enrollees could have had prior anti-PD-1, anti-PD-L1 or anti-CTLA-4 therapy, which 30% to 50% had received. General study points: Near-lowest levels of clonal expansion characterized partial responders at 0.1-3.0 mg/kg.

Sequencing was performed with immunoSEQ multiplex PCR; in TCRdb, only in-frame clones are kept and a portion is missing. The profile covers 15,000 to 20,000 clones, with roughly 70% appearing a single time and 30% to 40% taken by the ten largest. Germline-derived CDR1 and CDR2 are LGHNA and YSLEER. The CDR3 sequence is 16 residues long. The trim removed 0 bases at V and 0 bases at J, leaving 1 base unmatched. The rearrangement uses TRBV4-3 and TRBJ2-1; 8 nucleotides line up with TRBD2. The clonotype comes from an adult with an advanced solid tumor such as melanoma, head and neck, liver or kidney cancer. The material sequenced was CD4+ or CD8+ T cells sorted from blood, taken in a trial of the OX40 agonist ivuxolimab. DNA for the CDR3: TGCGCCAGCAGCCAAGAGGCGGGGGGCTCCTACAATGAGCAGTTCTTC. Its translation is CASSQEAGGSYNEQFF.